This entry describes one T cell receptor (beta chain). Second-dose intervals of approximately 4 or approximately 12 weeks were pooled. Looked up from germline, CDR1 is SGHTA and CDR2 is FQGNSA. V was shortened by 3 bases and J by 7 bases, with 16 bases between the two germline ends. This CDR3 has 15 amino acids. The data were taken from a study of T cell responses to AZD1222 COVID-19 vaccine. Data came from immunoSEQ multiplex PCR; TCRdb stores just in-frame clones and leaves some out. Seen here are about 82,000 clones, 92% observed once, and the top ten hold roughly 3.1%. This receptor was obtained from an adult who received the AZD1222 COVID-19 vaccine. The gene calls are TRBV7-2 and TRBJ1-3; D is uncertain. The sample consisted of peripheral blood, taken 28 days after the second AZD1222 dose. DNA for the CDR3: TGTGCCAGCAGCTTGGCAGCACTCTGGAGTAACACCATATATTTT. Its protein is CASSLAALWSNTIYF.